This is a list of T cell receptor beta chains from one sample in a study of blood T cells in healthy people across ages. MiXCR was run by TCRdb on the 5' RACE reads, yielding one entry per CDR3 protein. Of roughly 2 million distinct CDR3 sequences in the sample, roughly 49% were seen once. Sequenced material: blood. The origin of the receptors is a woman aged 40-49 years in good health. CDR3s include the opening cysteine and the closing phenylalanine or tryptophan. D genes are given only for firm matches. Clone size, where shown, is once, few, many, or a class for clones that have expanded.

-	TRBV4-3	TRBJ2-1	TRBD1	CASSQTGTGMSDEQFF	TGCGCCAGCAGCCAGACCGGGACAGGGATGAGTGATGAGCAGTTCTTC
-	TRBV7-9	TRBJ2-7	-	CASSFGARVEQYF	TGTGCCAGCAGCTTCGGGGCAAGGGTCGAGCAGTACTTC
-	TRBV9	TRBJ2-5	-	CASSVAGYGGETQYF	TGTGCCAGCAGCGTAGCGGGCTACGGTGGGGAGACCCAGTACTTC
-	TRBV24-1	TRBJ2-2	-	CATGTPRNTGELFF	TGTGCCACCGGGACCCCCCGGAACACCGGGGAGCTGTTTTTT
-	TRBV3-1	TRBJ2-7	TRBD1	CASSPSTGLLYKQYF	TGTGCCAGCAGCCCCTCGACAGGGCTCCTCTACAAGCAGTACTTC
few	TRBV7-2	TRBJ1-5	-	CASRGGRSNQPQHF	TGTGCCAGCAGGGGGGGGCGAAGCAATCAGCCCCAGCATTTT
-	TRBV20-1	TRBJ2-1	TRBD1	CSASWDRVRYEQFF	TGCAGTGCTAGTTGGGACAGGGTGCGGTATGAGCAGTTCTTC
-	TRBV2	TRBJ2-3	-	CASRTRGSTGTQYF	TGTGCCAGCAGGACGCGGGGAAGCACAGGTACGCAGTATTTT
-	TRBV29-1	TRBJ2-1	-	CSVARLDSYNEQFF	TGCAGCGTTGCCCGACTAGACTCCTACAATGAGCAGTTCTTC
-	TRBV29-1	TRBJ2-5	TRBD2	CSVSLAGVGETQYF	TGCAGCGTATCCCTAGCGGGGGTTGGGGAGACCCAGTACTTC
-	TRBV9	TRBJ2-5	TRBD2	CASSPTSGWAKETQYF	TGTGCCAGCAGCCCTACTAGCGGATGGGCGAAGGAGACCCAGTACTTC
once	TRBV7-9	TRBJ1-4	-	CASSLSGMGEKLFF	TGTGCCAGCAGCTTATCAGGGATGGGTGAAAAACTGTTTTTT
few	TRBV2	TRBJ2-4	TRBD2	CASSQDSGGQAKNIQYF	TGTGCCAGCAGCCAAGATTCGGGGGGTCAAGCCAAAAACATTCAGTACTTC
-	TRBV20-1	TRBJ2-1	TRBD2	CSASMPWGGGPSNEQFF	TGCAGTGCTAGTATGCCGTGGGGCGGGGGGCCCTCCAATGAGCAGTTCTTC